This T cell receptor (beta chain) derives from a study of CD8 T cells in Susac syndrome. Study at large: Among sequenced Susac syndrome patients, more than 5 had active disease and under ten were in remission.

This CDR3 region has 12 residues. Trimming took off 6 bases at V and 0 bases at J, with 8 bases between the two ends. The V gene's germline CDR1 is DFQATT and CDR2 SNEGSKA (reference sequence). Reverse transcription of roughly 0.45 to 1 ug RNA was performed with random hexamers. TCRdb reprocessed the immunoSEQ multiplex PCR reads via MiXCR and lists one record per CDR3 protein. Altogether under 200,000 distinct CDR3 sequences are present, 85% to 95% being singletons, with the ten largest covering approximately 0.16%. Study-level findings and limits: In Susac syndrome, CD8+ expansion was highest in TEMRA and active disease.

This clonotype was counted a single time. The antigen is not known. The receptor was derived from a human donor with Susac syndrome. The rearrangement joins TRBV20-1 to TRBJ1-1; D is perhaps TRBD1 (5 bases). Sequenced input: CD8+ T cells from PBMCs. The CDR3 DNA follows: TGCAGTGCACTGACAGTGAACACTGAAGCTTTCTTT. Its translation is CSALTVNTEAFF.